The clone carrying this T cell receptor (beta chain) was seen only once. Its antigen is still unknown. Following extraction, RNA underwent reverse transcription to cDNA, which served as the sequencing template. The data were produced by immunoSEQ multiplex PCR, yet TCRdb's version contains in-frame clones alone and is incomplete. The repertoire includes about 150,000 clones, 50% to 60% of them detected once, and about 4.9% sits in the top ten. Germline V gene data show CDR1 as MDHEN and CDR2 as SYDVKM. V lost 7 bases and J lost 0, with 12 bases in between. This CDR3 has 14 residues. From PBMCs, CD4+ and CD8+ T cells were sorted. The data were obtained in a study of CD8+ T cells in alopecia areata. Study results and caveats: Possibly as an HLA-related effect, TCR sharing across patients appeared less clear than in mice.

This sequence was found in a human donor in good health. The genes are TRBV28 and TRBJ1-1; TRBD1 is a possible D gene (5 bases). The sample comprised CD4+ T cells sorted from blood. This CDR3 reads CASIQGLMNTEAFF. The CDR3 coding sequence is TGTGCCAGCATTCAGGGACTAATGAACACTGAAGCTTTCTTT.